Listed below are T cell receptor beta chains from one sample, sequenced in a study of blood T cell repertoires in COVID-19. Data came from immunoSEQ multiplex PCR; TCRdb stores just in-frame clones and leaves some out. The sample gives about 200,000 clones, roughly 80% of which show up once; around 1% is in the top ten. The sample was peripheral blood. The source of these receptors is a man aged 55 to 70 with COVID-19, enrolled during active disease. CDR3s include the opening cysteine and the closing phenylalanine or tryptophan. A D gene is named only where the DNA matches it firmly. Some rows have no size entry. The others give once, few or many, or a class for an expanded clone.

cdr3_aa: CASTPDRVLGPQHF; cdr3_nt: TGTGCCAGTACCCCAGACAGGGTATTAGGGCCCCAGCATTTT; j_call: TRBJ1-5; d_call: TRBD1; clone_size: .; v_call: TRBV19
cdr3_aa: CASSSRQGDSNQPQHF; cdr3_nt: TGTGCCAGCAGCTCGCGACAGGGCGATAGCAATCAGCCCCAGCATTTT; j_call: TRBJ1-5; d_call: TRBD1; clone_size: .; v_call: TRBV13
cdr3_aa: CASSQEEGARGYTF; cdr3_nt: TGTGCCAGCAGCCAAGAGGAGGGGGCAAGGGGCTACACCTTC; j_call: TRBJ1-2; d_call: TRBD1; clone_size: once; v_call: TRBV14
cdr3_aa: CASSPTGTNEKLFF; cdr3_nt: TGTGCCAGCAGCCCTACGGGAACTAATGAAAAACTGTTTTTT; j_call: TRBJ1-4; d_call: .; clone_size: .; v_call: TRBV7-9
cdr3_aa: CASRTSGEQFF; cdr3_nt: TGTGCCAGTAGGACTTCTGGGGAGCAGTTCTTC; j_call: TRBJ2-1; d_call: .; clone_size: .; v_call: TRBV19
cdr3_aa: CASSQTGAWGNTIYF; cdr3_nt: TGTGCCAGCAGCCAGACAGGGGCTTGGGGAAACACCATATATTTT; j_call: TRBJ1-3; d_call: TRBD1; clone_size: .; v_call: TRBV3-1/TRBV3-2
cdr3_aa: CASSEGWSYNSPLHF; cdr3_nt: TGTGCCAGCAGCGAGGGGTGGTCCTATAATTCACCCCTCCACTTT; j_call: TRBJ1-6; d_call: .; clone_size: .; v_call: TRBV9
cdr3_aa: CASSSPGQGIIGYTF; cdr3_nt: TGTGCCAGCAGTTCACCAGGACAGGGAATAATTGGCTACACCTTC; j_call: TRBJ1-2; d_call: TRBD1; clone_size: .; v_call: TRBV27
cdr3_aa: CASSSRDEQFF; cdr3_nt: TGTGCCAGCAGCTCTCGGGATGAGCAGTTCTTC; j_call: TRBJ2-1; d_call: .; clone_size: once; v_call: TRBV3-1/TRBV3-2
cdr3_aa: CASSNRVSRAGYTF; cdr3_nt: TGTGCCAGCAGTAACAGGGTTTCTCGAGCTGGCTACACCTTC; j_call: TRBJ1-2; d_call: .; clone_size: .; v_call: TRBV6-2/TRBV6-3
cdr3_aa: CASSPGTSGRVNEQFF; cdr3_nt: TGTGCCAGCTCTCCCGGGACTAGCGGGAGGGTAAATGAGCAGTTCTTC; j_call: TRBJ2-1; d_call: TRBD2; clone_size: .; v_call: TRBV18
cdr3_aa: CASSQEWRTSTQETQYF; cdr3_nt: TGTGCCAGCAGCCAAGAGTGGAGGACTAGCACCCAAGAGACCCAGTACTTC; j_call: TRBJ2-5; d_call: TRBD2; clone_size: .; v_call: TRBV4-2
cdr3_aa: CATLDRGNTEAFF; cdr3_nt: TGCGCCACCTTGGACAGGGGAAACACTGAAGCTTTCTTT; j_call: TRBJ1-1; d_call: TRBD1; clone_size: .; v_call: TRBV10-2
cdr3_aa: CAISARGQSNSPLHF; cdr3_nt: TGTGCCATCAGTGCGAGGGGACAGAGTAATTCACCCCTCCACTTT; j_call: TRBJ1-6; d_call: TRBD1; clone_size: few; v_call: TRBV10-3
cdr3_aa: CASSFAGQGNTEAFF; cdr3_nt: TGTGCCAGCAGCTTCGCGGGACAGGGAAACACTGAAGCTTTCTTT; j_call: TRBJ1-1; d_call: TRBD1; clone_size: .; v_call: TRBV7-8
cdr3_aa: CASSLSLGAGTEAFF; cdr3_nt: TGTGCCAGCAGCTTAAGCCTGGGGGCCGGAACTGAAGCTTTCTTT; j_call: TRBJ1-1; d_call: .; clone_size: .; v_call: TRBV7-8
cdr3_aa: CSVQALATGNTGELFF; cdr3_nt: TGCAGCGTTCAGGCGTTGGCGACAGGGAACACCGGGGAGCTGTTTTTT; j_call: TRBJ2-2; d_call: .; clone_size: .; v_call: TRBV29-1
cdr3_aa: CASSYQQGADPYNSPLHF; cdr3_nt: TGTGCCAGCAGTTATCAGCAGGGGGCGGACCCCTATAATTCACCCCTCCACTTT; j_call: TRBJ1-6; d_call: TRBD1; clone_size: .; v_call: TRBV6-2/TRBV6-3
cdr3_aa: CASTPTTGLYGYTF; cdr3_nt: TGTGCCAGCACCCCCACCACAGGTCTCTATGGCTACACCTTC; j_call: TRBJ1-2; d_call: .; clone_size: .; v_call: TRBV2
cdr3_aa: CASSQHGQNTEAFF; cdr3_nt: TGTGCCAGCAGCCAACACGGACAAAACACTGAAGCTTTCTTT; j_call: TRBJ1-1; d_call: .; clone_size: .; v_call: TRBV3-1/TRBV3-2
cdr3_aa: CASRRVGDSGANVLTF; cdr3_nt: TGTGCCAGCAGGCGGGTCGGCGACTCTGGGGCCAACGTCCTGACTTTC; j_call: TRBJ2-6; d_call: .; clone_size: .; v_call: TRBV13
cdr3_aa: CAISESASTDTQYF; cdr3_nt: TGTGCCATCAGTGAGTCAGCTAGCACAGATACGCAGTATTTT; j_call: TRBJ2-3; d_call: .; clone_size: .; v_call: TRBV10-3
cdr3_aa: CASSGTGLSYEQYF; cdr3_nt: TGTGCCAGCTCAGGGACAGGGCTCTCCTACGAGCAGTACTTC; j_call: TRBJ2-7; d_call: TRBD1; clone_size: .; v_call: TRBV18
cdr3_aa: CASSKVDRRYNSPLHF; cdr3_nt: TGTGCCAGCAGCAAGGTGGACAGGCGATATAATTCACCCCTCCACTTT; j_call: TRBJ1-6; d_call: .; clone_size: .; v_call: TRBV21-1
cdr3_aa: CASNEHYEQYF; cdr3_nt: TGTGCCAGCAACGAGCACTACGAGCAGTACTTC; j_call: TRBJ2-7; d_call: .; clone_size: .; v_call: TRBV28
cdr3_aa: CASSQGGYEQYF; cdr3_nt: TGTGCCAGCAGCCAGGGGGGCTACGAGCAGTACTTC; j_call: TRBJ2-7; d_call: .; clone_size: .; v_call: TRBV5-6
cdr3_aa: CASSSTSASSYEQYF; cdr3_nt: TGTGCCAGCAGTTCAACGTCAGCGAGTTCCTACGAGCAGTACTTC; j_call: TRBJ2-7; d_call: .; clone_size: .; v_call: TRBV27
cdr3_aa: CASIPVAGGYGYTF; cdr3_nt: TGTGCCAGCATCCCAGTAGCGGGGGGCTATGGCTACACCTTC; j_call: TRBJ1-2; d_call: .; clone_size: .; v_call: TRBV27
cdr3_aa: CASSVTQGYQPQHF; cdr3_nt: TGTGCCAGTAGTGTCACCCAGGGGTATCAGCCCCAGCATTTT; j_call: TRBJ1-5; d_call: .; clone_size: few; v_call: TRBV19
cdr3_aa: CASSTDYGYTF; cdr3_nt: TGTGCCAGCAGCACGGACTATGGCTACACCTTC; j_call: TRBJ1-2; d_call: .; clone_size: .; v_call: TRBV6-6
cdr3_aa: CASSFTVNTEAFF; cdr3_nt: TGTGCCAGCAGTTTTACGGTCAACACTGAAGCTTTCTTT; j_call: TRBJ1-1; d_call: .; clone_size: .; v_call: TRBV27
cdr3_aa: CASSLEGVGQPQHF; cdr3_nt: TGCGCCAGCAGCTTGGAGGGAGTAGGTCAGCCCCAGCATTTT; j_call: TRBJ1-5; d_call: .; clone_size: .; v_call: TRBV5-1
cdr3_aa: CASSMRGAGEFPDTQYF; cdr3_nt: TGTGCCAGTAGTATGAGGGGAGCGGGAGAATTCCCAGATACGCAGTATTTT; j_call: TRBJ2-3; d_call: TRBD2; clone_size: .; v_call: TRBV19
cdr3_aa: CASSQDWGSTSGRPSTDTQYF; cdr3_nt: TGTGCCAGCAGCCAAGATTGGGGGTCGACTAGCGGGAGGCCTAGCACAGATACGCAGTATTTT; j_call: TRBJ2-3; d_call: TRBD2; clone_size: .; v_call: TRBV3-1/TRBV3-2
cdr3_aa: CASSERTQSNQPQHF; cdr3_nt: TGTGCCAGTAGTGAACGGACACAGAGCAATCAGCCCCAGCATTTT; j_call: TRBJ1-5; d_call: .; clone_size: .; v_call: TRBV19
cdr3_aa: CASSLYEQYF; cdr3_nt: TGTGCCAGCAGCCTGTACGAGCAGTACTTC; j_call: TRBJ2-7; d_call: .; clone_size: .; v_call: TRBV5-8
cdr3_aa: CASSLGLNREGTEAFF; cdr3_nt: TGTGCCAGCAGCTTGGGGCTTAACAGGGAAGGCACTGAAGCTTTCTTT; j_call: TRBJ1-1; d_call: .; clone_size: once; v_call: TRBV7-6
cdr3_aa: CASSTPGQKQDEQYF; cdr3_nt: TGTGCCAGTAGTACTCCGGGCCAAAAACAGGACGAGCAGTACTTC; j_call: TRBJ2-7; d_call: .; clone_size: once; v_call: TRBV19
cdr3_aa: CASSQKGGTEAFF; cdr3_nt: TGTGCCAGCAGCCAAAAGGGGGGGACTGAAGCTTTCTTT; j_call: TRBJ1-1; d_call: .; clone_size: .; v_call: TRBV3-1/TRBV3-2
cdr3_aa: CASSLVLAGGRNEQFF; cdr3_nt: TGCGCCAGCAGCTTGGTACTAGCGGGAGGGAGGAATGAGCAGTTCTTC; j_call: TRBJ2-1; d_call: TRBD2; clone_size: .; v_call: TRBV5-1
cdr3_aa: CASSLGTRNNEQFF; cdr3_nt: TGTGCCAGCAGCCTCGGGACTCGCAACAATGAGCAGTTCTTC; j_call: TRBJ2-1; d_call: .; clone_size: .; v_call: TRBV3-1/TRBV3-2
cdr3_aa: CASSSTGFSYNEQFF; cdr3_nt: TGTGCCAGCAGCTCTACAGGGTTTTCCTACAATGAGCAGTTCTTC; j_call: TRBJ2-1; d_call: .; clone_size: .; v_call: TRBV7-3
cdr3_aa: CATSRRGGRETQYF; cdr3_nt: TGTGCCACCAGCAGGAGGGGGGGTCGAGAGACCCAGTACTTC; j_call: TRBJ2-5; d_call: .; clone_size: .; v_call: TRBV15
cdr3_aa: CASSEARSQTQYF; cdr3_nt: TGTGCCAGCAGTGAAGCCAGGTCCCAGACCCAGTACTTC; j_call: TRBJ2-5; d_call: .; clone_size: .; v_call: TRBV2
cdr3_aa: CASSKDRGEWSNYGYTF; cdr3_nt: TGTGCCAGTAGTAAAGACAGGGGAGAATGGTCGAACTATGGCTACACCTTC; j_call: TRBJ1-2; d_call: TRBD1; clone_size: .; v_call: TRBV19
cdr3_aa: CASSPYRTDTQYF; cdr3_nt: TGTGCCAGCTCACCCTACCGCACAGATACGCAGTATTTT; j_call: TRBJ2-3; d_call: .; clone_size: .; v_call: TRBV18
cdr3_aa: CASSLGTVRFF; cdr3_nt: TGTGCCAGCAGTCTCGGGACAGTAAGGTTCTTC; j_call: TRBJ2-1; d_call: TRBD1; clone_size: .; v_call: TRBV2
cdr3_aa: CASSYRTGRGNTIYF; cdr3_nt: TGTGCCAGCAGTTACCGGACAGGTCGTGGAAACACCATATATTTT; j_call: TRBJ1-3; d_call: TRBD1; clone_size: .; v_call: TRBV6-5
cdr3_aa: CASSPGDEKLFF; cdr3_nt: TGTGCCAGCTCACCCGGGGATGAAAAACTGTTTTTT; j_call: TRBJ1-4; d_call: .; clone_size: .; v_call: TRBV18
cdr3_aa: CASSLTGSNQPQHF; cdr3_nt: TGTGCCAGCAGCCTAACAGGGAGCAATCAGCCCCAGCATTTT; j_call: TRBJ1-5; d_call: .; clone_size: .; v_call: TRBV5-6